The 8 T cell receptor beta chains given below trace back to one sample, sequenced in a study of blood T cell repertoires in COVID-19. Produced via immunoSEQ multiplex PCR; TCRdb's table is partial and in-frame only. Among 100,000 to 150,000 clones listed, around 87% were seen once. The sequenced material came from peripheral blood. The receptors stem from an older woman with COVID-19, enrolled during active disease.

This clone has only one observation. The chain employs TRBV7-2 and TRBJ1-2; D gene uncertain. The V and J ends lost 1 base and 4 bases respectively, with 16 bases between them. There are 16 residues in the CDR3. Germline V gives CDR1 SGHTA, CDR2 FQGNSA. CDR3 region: CASSLGGRMVGYGYTF. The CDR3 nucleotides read TGTGCCAGCAGCTTAGGAGGGCGGATGGTTGGCTATGGCTACACCTTC.

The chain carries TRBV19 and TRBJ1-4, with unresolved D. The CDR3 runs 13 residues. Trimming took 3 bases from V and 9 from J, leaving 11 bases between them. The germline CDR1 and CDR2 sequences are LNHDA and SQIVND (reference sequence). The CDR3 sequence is CASSISGGKKLFF. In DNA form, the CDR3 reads TGTGCCAGTAGTATCAGTGGAGGTAAAAAACTGTTTTTT.

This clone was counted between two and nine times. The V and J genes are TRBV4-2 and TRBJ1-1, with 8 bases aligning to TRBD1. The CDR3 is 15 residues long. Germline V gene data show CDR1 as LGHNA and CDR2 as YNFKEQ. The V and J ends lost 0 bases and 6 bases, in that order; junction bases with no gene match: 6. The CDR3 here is CASSQETTGDSEAFF. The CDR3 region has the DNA TGTGCCAGCAGCCAAGAGACGACAGGGGACTCTGAAGCTTTCTTT.

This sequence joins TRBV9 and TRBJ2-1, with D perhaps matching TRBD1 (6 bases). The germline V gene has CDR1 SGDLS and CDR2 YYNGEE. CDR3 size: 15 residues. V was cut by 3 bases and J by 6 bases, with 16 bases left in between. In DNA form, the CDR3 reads TGTGCCAGCAGCGCATCAGGGGTAATTGGCAATGAGCAGTTCTTC. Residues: CASSASGVIGNEQFF.

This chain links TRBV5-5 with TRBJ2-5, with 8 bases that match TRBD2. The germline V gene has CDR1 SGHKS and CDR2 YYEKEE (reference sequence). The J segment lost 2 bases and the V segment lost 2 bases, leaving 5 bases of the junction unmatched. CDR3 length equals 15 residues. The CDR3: CASSFILADQETQYF. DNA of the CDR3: TGTGCCAGCAGCTTTATACTAGCGGATCAAGAGACCCAGTACTTC.

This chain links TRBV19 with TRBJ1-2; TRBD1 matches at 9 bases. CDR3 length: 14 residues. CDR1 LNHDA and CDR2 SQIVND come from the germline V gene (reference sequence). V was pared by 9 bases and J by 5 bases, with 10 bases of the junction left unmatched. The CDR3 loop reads CASRPGQGWYGYTF. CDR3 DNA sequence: TGTGCCAGCCGGCCGGGACAGGGTTGGTATGGCTACACCTTC.

The CDR3 coding sequence is TGTGCCAGCAGCTCCCCCGGGACTCCGTCATCCTACAATGAGCAGTTCTTC. This translates into CASSSPGTPSSYNEQFF. The V gene is TRBV7-2, the J gene TRBJ2-1; weak D call: TRBD2 (6 bases). Trimming removed 4 bases from V and 1 base from J, with 17 bases in between. The CDR3 is made up of 17 amino acids. Germline V CDR1 and CDR2: SGHTA, FQGNSA.

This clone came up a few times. The CDR3 bases are TGTGCCTGGAGTGCAGGGTCCCCTCAGCCCCAGCATTTT. Protein sequence: CAWSAGSPQPQHF. V usage is TRBV30 and J usage is TRBJ1-5; maybe TRBD1 (5 bases). The V gene lost 1 base and the J gene lost 6 bases, with 10 bases spanning the gap. CDR1 and CDR2 (germline): GTSNPN, SVGIG (reference sequence). The CDR3 contains 13 residues.